The sequence of this TCR beta chain was determined in a study of cytomegalovirus exposure and HLA in healthy donors. Study-wide points: Information on immune exposure was restricted to one variable (CMV serostatus). Reportedly, TCR beta sequences accurately predicted HLA-A and HLA-B alleles in most subjects.

CDR3 size: 13 residues. Trimming took off 0 bases at V and 9 bases at J, with 9 bases between the two ends. The V gene's germline CDR1 is SGHTA and CDR2 FQGNSA. Concerning this clone itself: The antigen is undetermined.

Vbeta (60) and Jbeta (13) primers were used in the PCR. Authors' analysis steps: Approximately 12 million of the roughly 77 million unique TCR beta chains counted in a later analysis were shared. Profiled with immunoSEQ multiplex PCR; TCRdb holds only in-frame clones, not every one. For V, J and clone size, that table is used; D and trimming come from the DNA. This sample's table reports about 47,000 clones. The chain employs TRBV7-2 and TRBJ2-1; possibly TRBD2 for D (5 bases). The sequencing input was PBMCs. This receptor was taken from a male donor in good health and CMV-seronegative. The CDR3 spells CASSLAGRGEQFF. In DNA form, the CDR3 reads TGTGCCAGCAGCTTAGCGGGTCGGGGTGAGCAGTTCTTC.